Each of the 14 T cell receptor beta chains below was sequenced from the same sample in a study of shared clonotypes between healthy human individuals (dated by TCRdb to 2018 to 2021). Libraries were made using the immunoSEQ multiplex PCR assay. TCRdb took this table from immuneACCESS and kept in-frame rearrangements with V and J called. Such tables lack part of the clones; where checked against another copy, unresolved V genes explain under half of the gap, and the rest is unexplained. Present in this sample are 500,000 to 700,000 clones, 85% to 95% of which were seen just once. About 0.11% of the sample goes to the ten largest clones. CD8 naive samples were CD45RO-negative cells positively selected for CCR7, giving a CD45RA+CCR7+ population that excluded TemRA cells. Input material: naive CD8+ T cells sorted from blood. The sample's cell subset or site label is to be understood as: CD45RA+CCR7+. All receptors come from a woman in her 30s in good health.

The table lists this clone with a count of one. This chain joins TRBV7-8 and TRBJ2-1; 10 nucleotides line up with TRBD2. The junction had 4 bases not matched to a gene; V was cut back by 7 bases and J by 7 bases. The CDR3 runs 13 residues. Per the germline V gene, CDR1 is SGHVS and CDR2 is FQNEAQ. The CDR3 reads CASNLAGDNEQFF. CDR3 nucleotide sequence: TGTGCCAGCAACCTAGCGGGAGATAATGAGCAGTTCTTC.

V and J are TRBV5-6 and TRBJ2-3; 13 bases map to TRBD2. The CDR3 spans 17 residues. Germline CDR1 is SGHDT and CDR2 is YYEEEE. V lost 4 bases and J lost 5; bases outside the gene matches: 10. CDR3 region: CASSQTSGRPPGDTQYF. The DNA of the CDR3 is TGTGCCAGCAGCCAGACTAGCGGGAGGCCTCCGGGAGATACGCAGTATTTT.

This chain links TRBV7-9 with TRBJ2-5, with a possible D match to TRBD2 (7 bases). Between the trimmed V and J ends, which lost 5 bases and 1 base, there was a span of 23 bases. This CDR3 contains 18 residues. The germline V gene encodes CDR1 SEHNR and CDR2 FQNEAQ (reference sequence). The CDR3 is CASSPLGGAGDLQETQYF. The CDR3 DNA sequence: TGTGCCAGCAGCCCCTTAGGGGGGGCGGGGGATCTCCAAGAGACCCAGTACTTC.

The rearrangement uses TRBV7-9 and TRBJ2-7; possibly TRBD1 for D (6 bases). The germline CDR1 and CDR2 sequences are SEHNR and FQNEAQ (reference sequence). The CDR3 extends over 15 amino acids. The ends were cut back, 4 bases at V and 3 bases at J, with 16 bases in the middle. The CDR3 loop is CASSWILGQFYEQYF. CDR3 in DNA: TGTGCCAGCAGCTGGATATTGGGACAATTCTACGAGCAGTACTTC. Full variable domain (remainder filled in from reference TRBV7-9 and TRBJ2-7): DTGVSQNPRHKITKRGQNVTFRCDPISEHNRLYWYRQTLGQGPEFLTYFQNEAQLEKSRLLSDRFSAERPKGSFSTLEIQRTEQGDSAMYLCASSWILGQFYEQYFGPGTRLTVT.

This chain joins TRBV27 and TRBJ2-2; perhaps TRBD2 as D (6 bases). V was trimmed by 1 base and J by 5 bases, leaving 14 bases between them. The CDR3 spans 16 residues. CDR1 and CDR2 from the germline V gene are MNHEY and SMNVEV (reference sequence). The CDR3 DNA reads as TGTGCCAGCAGTTTATTGGGGGGAGTGAGAACCGGGGAGCTGTTTTTT. As protein: CASSLLGGVRTGELFF.

The gene calls are TRBV11-3 and TRBJ2-7; the match to TRBD2 covers 11 bases. Germline V gene sequence: CDR1 SGHNT, CDR2 YENEEA. V shed 3 bases, J shed 5 bases, and the junction held 3 bases outside the gene matches. This CDR3 has 14 residues. CDR3 amino acids: CASSFSGRADEQYF. CDR3 DNA sequence: TGTGCCAGCAGCTTTAGCGGGAGGGCCGACGAGCAGTACTTC. Filled out from reference TRBV11-3 and TRBJ2-7, the complete variable domain reads EAGVVQSPRYKIIEKKQPVAFWCNPISGHNTLYWYLQNLGQGPELLIRYENEEAVDDSQLPKDRFSAERLKGVDSTLKIQPAELGDSAVYLCASSFSGRADEQYFGPGTRLTVT.

The chain joins TRBV27 to TRBJ1-1; D is unresolved. V was pared by 2 bases and J by 6 bases, with 19 bases between. The germline CDR1 and CDR2 sequences are MNHEY and SMNVEV (reference sequence). CDR3 length: 16 residues. The chain's CDR3 is CASSLAPGSGRAEAFF. The CDR3 coding sequence is TGTGCCAGCAGTTTAGCCCCCGGGAGCGGTCGGGCTGAAGCTTTCTTT.

This clone has just one count. This sequence joins TRBV9 and TRBJ2-1, with 10 bases matching TRBD2. Looked up from germline, CDR1 is SGDLS and CDR2 is YYNGEE. The CDR3 spans 15 residues. V gave up 1 base and J gave up 4 bases; unmatched junction bases: 2. CDR3 protein: CASSVLAGEYNEQFF. The CDR3 nucleotides are TGTGCCAGCAGCGTACTAGCGGGAGAGTACAATGAGCAGTTCTTC. Full variable domain (remainder filled in from reference TRBV9 and TRBJ2-1): DSGVTQTPKHLITATGQRVTLRCSPRSGDLSVYWYQQSLDQGLQFLIQYYNGEERAKGNILERFSAQQFPDLHSELNLSSLELGDSALYFCASSVLAGEYNEQFFGPGTRLTVL.

This chain links TRBV9 with TRBJ2-2, with 8 nucleotides matching TRBD2. V shed 4 bases, J shed 4 bases, and the junction held 6 bases outside the gene matches. The CDR3 contains 15 residues. From germline, CDR1 is SGDLS and CDR2 YYNGEE. CDR3 sequence (DNA): TGTGCCAGCAGCTCGAGCGGGAGTGTCACCGGGGAGCTGTTTTTT. Translation: CASSSSGSVTGELFF.

The CDR3 region has the DNA TGTGCCAGCAGTCCCCTAAGCGAGAGCTCCTACGAGCAGTACTTC. It is translated as CASSPLSESSYEQYF. The rearrangement joins TRBV6-5 to TRBJ2-7; the D is unclear. The CDR3 sequence is 15 residues long. The V end was cut by 5 bases, the J end by 0 bases, with 14 bases between. Germline loops: CDR1 MNHEY, CDR2 SVGAGI.

This clone was counted once. The chain recombines TRBV7-8 with TRBJ1-1, with a weak D call TRBD1 (6 bases). The V and J ends lost 3 bases and 0 bases respectively, with 14 bases between them. Germline V lookup: CDR1 SGHVS, CDR2 FQNEAQ. CDR3 length equals 16 residues. The DNA for the CDR3 is TGTGCCAGCAGCTTGGGGGCGGGGACCATGAACACTGAAGCTTTCTTT. Its protein is CASSLGAGTMNTEAFF.

Here the CDR3 DNA reads TGTGCCAGCAGTTCTGGACAGGGAAGTTCCAACGAGCAGTACTTC. Translated, it gives CASSSGQGSSNEQYF. The chain joins TRBV11-2 to TRBJ2-7; 8 nucleotides agree with TRBD1. The J segment lost 5 bases and the V segment lost 6 bases, leaving 12 bases of the junction unmatched. The CDR3 totals 15 residues. Per the germline V gene, CDR1 is SGHAT and CDR2 is FQNNGV.

V and J are TRBV28 and TRBJ1-1; TRBD1 might be the D (5 bases). There are 16 residues in the CDR3. Germline V lookup: CDR1 MDHEN, CDR2 SYDVKM. V lost 3 bases to trimming and J lost 0 bases, with 14 bases between them. CDR3 bases: TGTGCCAGCAGTTTCCAGTGGGGGGACGTGAACACTGAAGCTTTCTTT. It codes for CASSFQWGDVNTEAFF.

V and J are TRBV7-9 and TRBJ2-1; the match to TRBD2 covers 12 bases. V trimming: 5 bases; J trimming: 5 bases; junction bases outside the gene matches: 7. The CDR3 length is 16 residues. Germline V gene sequence: CDR1 SEHNR, CDR2 FQNEAQ (reference sequence). The CDR3: CASSPRRTSGNNEQFF. The DNA for the CDR3 is TGTGCCAGCAGCCCCCGCCGGACTAGCGGGAACAATGAGCAGTTCTTC.